This TCR beta chain was recovered during a study of T cells in Graves' hyperthyroidism and ophthalmopathy. Germline lookup yields CDR1 ENHRY and CDR2 SYGVKD. The CDR3 has 15 amino acids. V lost 8 bases, J lost 11 bases, and 25 bases lay in between. Hyperthyroidism in the patients, aged 18 to 65, was newly diagnosed and under 2 months in duration. Exclusions: uncontrolled infection, other autoimmune disease, pregnancy, lactation. Authors of the study amplified TCR beta CDR3 regions from RNA transcripts. A set of HTBI primers served as the primers for a first-round RT-PCR of the TCR CDR3. TCRdb passed the multiplex PCR reads through MiXCR, listing each CDR3 protein once. The sample carries around 540,000 distinct CDR3 sequences, around 42% recorded once.

The sequencing input was peripheral blood or thyroid tissue (not recorded which). The sequence came from a woman under 30 with Graves' hyperthyroidism. The V call is TRBV10-3, the J call TRBJ1-5, with unresolved D. CDR3 protein: CAIAVAAESKETQHF. CDR3 coding DNA: TGTGCCATCGCGGTCGCAGCGGAGAGCAAAGAGACCCAGCATTTT.